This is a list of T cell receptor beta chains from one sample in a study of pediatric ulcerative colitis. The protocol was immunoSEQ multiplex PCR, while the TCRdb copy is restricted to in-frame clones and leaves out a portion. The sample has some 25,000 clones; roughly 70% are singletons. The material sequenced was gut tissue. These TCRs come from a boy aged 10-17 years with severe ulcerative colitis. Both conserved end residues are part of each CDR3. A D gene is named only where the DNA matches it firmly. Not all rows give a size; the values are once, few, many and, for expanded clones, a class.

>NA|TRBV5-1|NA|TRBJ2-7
TGCGCCAGCAGTCCTGCATCGGGGTTCTTCGAGCAGTACTTC
CASSPASGFFEQYF
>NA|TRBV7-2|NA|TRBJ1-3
TGTGCCAGCAGTTCCCAGGTCTCTGGAAACACCATATATTTT
CASSSQVSGNTIYF
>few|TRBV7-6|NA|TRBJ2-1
TGTGCCAGCAGTCTCGGGTCTCGATCGGGCAATGAGCAGTTCTTC
CASSLGSRSGNEQFF
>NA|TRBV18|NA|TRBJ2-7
TGTGCCAGCTCACCACCCCTTAGGAGCTACGAGCAGTACTTC
CASSPPLRSYEQYF
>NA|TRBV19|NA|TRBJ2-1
TGTGCCAGTAGTACCCTAAGGGATTGGAATGAGCAGTTCTTC
CASSTLRDWNEQFF
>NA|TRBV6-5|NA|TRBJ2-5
TGTGCCAGCAGTAAGGGACTGCCATTAGAGACCCAGTACTTC
CASSKGLPLETQYF
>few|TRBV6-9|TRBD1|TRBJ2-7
TGTGCCGGCAACAAACGGGACAGGGGTTTTTACGAGCAGTACTTC
CAGNKRDRGFYEQYF
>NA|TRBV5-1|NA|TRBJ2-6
TGCGCCAGCAGCCCCCGGACGGACAGCTCTGGGGCCAACGTCCTGACTTTC
CASSPRTDSSGANVLTF
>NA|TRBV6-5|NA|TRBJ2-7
TGTGCCAGCAGTTCCTCGAGGGACATCATAAACCAGTACTTC
CASSSSRDIINQYF
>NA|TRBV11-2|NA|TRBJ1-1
TGTGCCAGCAGCTTAGAGGGACCGAACACTGAAGCTTTCTTT
CASSLEGPNTEAFF
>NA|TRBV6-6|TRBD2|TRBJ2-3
TGTGCCAGCCGAACTAGCGGGAGAGGGGATACGCAGTATTTT
CASRTSGRGDTQYF
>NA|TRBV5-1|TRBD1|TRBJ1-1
TGCGCCAGCAGCTCGGGACAGGCGAACACTGAAGCTTTCTTT
CASSSGQANTEAFF
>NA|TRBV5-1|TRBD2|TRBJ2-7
TGCGCCAGCAGCTTGGTCCCTAGCGGGGGGAGCTCCTACGAGCAGTACTTC
CASSLVPSGGSSYEQYF
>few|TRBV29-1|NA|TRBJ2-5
TGCAGCGTTGAAGTGTGGGGGCCCGGCGGAGAGACCCAGTACTTC
CSVEVWGPGGETQYF
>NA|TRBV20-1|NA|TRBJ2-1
TGCAGTGCGAGCCTAGGAGGTGTGCAGTTCTTC
CSASLGGVQFF
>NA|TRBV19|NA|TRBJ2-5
TGTGCCAGTAGTGCGGGGGCCCTGGAGACCCAGTACTTC
CASSAGALETQYF
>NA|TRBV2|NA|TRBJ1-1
TGTGCCAGCAAGGGGCAGGGAGGGACTGAAGCTTTCTTT
CASKGQGGTEAFF
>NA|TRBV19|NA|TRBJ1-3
TGTGCCAGTTCACCGCACTCTGGAAACACCATATATTTT
CASSPHSGNTIYF
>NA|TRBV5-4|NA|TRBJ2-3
TGTGCCAGCAGCTTGGCGGGCCAAAGGCCATCCAGTGATACGCAGTATTTT
CASSLAGQRPSSDTQYF
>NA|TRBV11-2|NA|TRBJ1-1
TGTGCCAGCAGCTCGTCGGGGGCCTACACTGAAGCTTTCTTT
CASSSSGAYTEAFF
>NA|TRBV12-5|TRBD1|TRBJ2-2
TGTGCTAGTGGTCCCGGACAGGGATTAACCGGGGAGCTGTTTTTT
CASGPGQGLTGELFF
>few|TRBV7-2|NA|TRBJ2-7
TGTGCCAGCAGCTTAGATGCGTGGCCTGGCGAGCAGTACTTC
CASSLDAWPGEQYF
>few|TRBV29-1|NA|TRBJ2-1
TGCAGCGTTGAACCGGATAGGCTAGCGACTAACTACAATGAGCAGTTCTTC
CSVEPDRLATNYNEQFF
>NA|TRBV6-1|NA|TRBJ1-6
TGTGCCACCTGTCTAAGGGATAATTCACCCCTCCACTTT
CATCLRDNSPLHF
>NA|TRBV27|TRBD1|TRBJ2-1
TGTGCCAGCAGCCAGCCACAGGGGGACCTATACAATGAGCAGTTCTTC
CASSQPQGDLYNEQFF
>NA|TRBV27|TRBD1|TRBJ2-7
TGTGCCAGCAGCTATCGACAGGGGGCGGGCGAGCAGTACTTC
CASSYRQGAGEQYF
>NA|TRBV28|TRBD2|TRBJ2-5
TGTGCCAGCAGTTACACCTCTAGCGGGAGGGGAGAGACCCAGTACTTC
CASSYTSSGRGETQYF
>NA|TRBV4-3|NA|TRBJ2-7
TGCGCCAGCAGCCAAGAGAGACAGTCACCCTACGAGCAGTACTTC
CASSQERQSPYEQYF
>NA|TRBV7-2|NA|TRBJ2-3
TGTGCCAGCAGCTTAGGGCGGCCCGTCACAGATACGCAGTATTTT
CASSLGRPVTDTQYF
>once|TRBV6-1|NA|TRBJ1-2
TGTGCCAGCACGGATAAGGGCCGGGGCTACACCTTC
CASTDKGRGYTF
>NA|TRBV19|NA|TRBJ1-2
TGTGCCAGTAACCCACGAGGGCTTCGAAGCGCAGCTAACTATGGCTACACCTTC
CASNPRGLRSAANYGYTF
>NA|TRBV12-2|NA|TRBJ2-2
TGTGCAAGTCGCCCGAGCGCCCTTAGGGGCTGGGGGGTGATCGGGGAGCTGTTTTTT
CASRPSALRGWGVIGELFF
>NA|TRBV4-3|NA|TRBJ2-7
TGCGCCAGCAGCCAAGGACCCAGCTACGAGCAGTACTTC
CASSQGPSYEQYF
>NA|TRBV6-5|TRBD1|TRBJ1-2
TGTGCCAGCAGTTTGGCAGGGGGCGACTATGGCTACACCTTC
CASSLAGGDYGYTF
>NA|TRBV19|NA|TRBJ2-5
TGTGCCAGTAAGGCTGACGCCGAAGAGACCCAGTACTTC
CASKADAEETQYF
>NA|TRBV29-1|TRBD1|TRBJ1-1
TGCAGCGTAGCAGGGGGCCCTAACACTGAAGCTTTCTTT
CSVAGGPNTEAFF
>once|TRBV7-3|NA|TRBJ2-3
TGTGCCAGCAGCTTATGGGGGAGTAGCACAGATACGCAGTATTTT
CASSLWGSSTDTQYF
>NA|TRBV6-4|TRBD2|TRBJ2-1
TGTGCCAGCAGTGGGGCGGGGGACTACAATGAGCAGTTCTTC
CASSGAGDYNEQFF
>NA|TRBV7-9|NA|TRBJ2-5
TGTGCCAGCAGCTTAGGAATTGGAGAGACCCAGTACTTC
CASSLGIGETQYF
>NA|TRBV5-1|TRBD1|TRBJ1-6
TGCGCCAGCAGCTCCCGGGACAGGGAAGATAATTCACCCCTCCACTTT
CASSSRDREDNSPLHF
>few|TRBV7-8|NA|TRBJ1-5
TGTGCCAGCAGCCTTCCGGGGAATCAGCCCCAGCATTTT
CASSLPGNQPQHF
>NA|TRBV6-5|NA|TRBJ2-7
TGTGCCAGCAGCCAACATAAGTACCCCTACGAGCAGTACTTC
CASSQHKYPYEQYF
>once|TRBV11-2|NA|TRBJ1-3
TGTGCCAGCAGCCGGGCGGTTTTGGCAAACACCATATATTTT
CASSRAVLANTIYF
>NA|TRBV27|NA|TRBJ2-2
TGTGCCAGCAGTCCGGGACTTATCACCGGGGAGCTGTTTTTT
CASSPGLITGELFF
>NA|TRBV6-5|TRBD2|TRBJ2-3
TGTGCCAGCAGTCTAGCGGAGTGGGGCACAGATACGCAGTATTTT
CASSLAEWGTDTQYF
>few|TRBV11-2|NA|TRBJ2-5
TGTGCCAGCAGCTTCGAAGGGAGGACAGAGACCCAGTACTTC
CASSFEGRTETQYF
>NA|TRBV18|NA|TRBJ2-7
TGTGCCAGCTCACCTAACCAGCCAGGGTGGGAGCAGTACTTC
CASSPNQPGWEQYF
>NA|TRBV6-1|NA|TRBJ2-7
TGTGCCAGCACATTCGGGGGAGGTGTCTACGAGCAGTACTTC
CASTFGGGVYEQYF
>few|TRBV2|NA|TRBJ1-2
TGTGCCAGCAGGCTGGACTTCTATGGCTACACCTTC
CASRLDFYGYTF
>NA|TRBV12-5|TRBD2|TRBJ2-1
TGTGCTAGTGGTTTGGCCAGCGGGAGTTTGTATGAGCAGTTCTTC
CASGLASGSLYEQFF
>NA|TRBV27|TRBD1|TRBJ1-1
TGTGCCAGCAGTTTATGGGGGACAGTGAACACTGAAGCTTTCTTT
CASSLWGTVNTEAFF
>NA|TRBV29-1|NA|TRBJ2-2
TGCAGCGTTGTAGTACCCGCCGGGGAGCTGTTTTTT
CSVVVPAGELFF
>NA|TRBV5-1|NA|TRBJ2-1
TGCGCCAGCAGCTCGGGATTAGACAGGTTCGGTAGTGCCTACAATGAGCAGTTCTTC
CASSSGLDRFGSAYNEQFF
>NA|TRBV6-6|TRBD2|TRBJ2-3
TGTGCCAGTCTCCTAGCGGGACCTAGCACAGATACGCAGTATTTT
CASLLAGPSTDTQYF
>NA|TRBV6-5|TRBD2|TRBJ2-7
TGTGCCAGCAGGCCCGGACTAGCGGGACCCTACGAGCAGTACTTC
CASRPGLAGPYEQYF